This entry lists 21 T cell receptor beta chains sequenced from one sample in a study of blood T cell repertoires in COVID-19. Sequencing was performed with immunoSEQ multiplex PCR; in TCRdb, only in-frame clones are kept and a portion is missing. The sample has 65,000 or so clones, about 90% seen once. Input material: peripheral blood. The receptor source for this set is a human donor with acute or convalescent COVID-19. The donor label of this sample is uncertain.

The chain is built from TRBV13 and TRBJ2-1, with D hard to call. V was cut by 2 bases and J by 5 bases, with 13 bases left in between. Per the germline V gene, CDR1 is PRHDT and CDR2 is FYEKMQ (reference sequence). The CDR3 runs to 15 residues. The CDR3 nucleotides are TGTGCCAGCAGCTTACGACTCCTACCCAACAATGAGCAGTTCTTC. Amino acid sequence: CASSLRLLPNNEQFF.

J is TRBJ2-7 and V is TRBV6-5; 9 nucleotides match TRBD2. After removal of 2 bases from V and 2 bases from J, the junction contained 4 bases not matched to a gene. This CDR3 comprises 15 residues. Germline V gene data show CDR1 as MNHEY and CDR2 as SVGAGI. Written as DNA, the CDR3 is TGTGCCAGCAGTTACGCGAGCGGGGGGACCTACGAGCAGTACGTC. Translating gives CASSYASGGTYEQYV.

V and J are TRBV10-2 and TRBJ1-5; unclear D gene. Looked up from germline, CDR1 is WSHSY and CDR2 is SAAADI. Trimming took 7 bases from V and 3 from J, leaving 10 bases between them. This CDR3 comprises 13 residues. The CDR3 DNA reads as TGCGCCAGCACGGGAGATCCCAATCAGCCCCAGCATTTT. Translating it yields CASTGDPNQPQHF.

The chain uses TRBV7-2 and TRBJ2-5; no clear D. The CDR3 extends over 14 amino acids. Trimming took off 1 base at V and 1 base at J, with 7 bases between the two ends. Germline V CDR1 and CDR2: SGHTA, FQGNSA. Written as DNA, the CDR3 is TGTGCCAGCAGCTTAGAGACATTCCAAGAGACCCAGTACTTC. It is translated as CASSLETFQETQYF.

The gene calls are TRBV5-1 and TRBJ1-4; 7 bases are shared with TRBD1. CDR3 length equals 16 residues. After removal of 4 bases from V and 1 base from J, the junction contained 7 bases not matched to a gene. In germline, CDR1 is SGHRS, CDR2 YFSETQ. The CDR3 protein is CASSTGQAITNEKLFF. CDR3 DNA sequence: TGCGCCAGCAGCACCGGACAGGCAATAACTAATGAAAAACTGTTTTTT.

The chain is built from TRBV19 and TRBJ1-5, with D possibly TRBD1 on 5 matching bases. The CDR3 runs to 16 residues. Trimming removed 4 bases at V and 7 bases at J, with 20 bases between. CDR1 and CDR2 from the germline V gene are LNHDA and SQIVND (reference sequence). CDR3 sequence: CASSTLGRGAGQPQHF. Written as DNA, the CDR3 is TGTGCCAGTAGTACCCTCGGAAGGGGTGCTGGGCAGCCCCAGCATTTT.

This clone is a singleton in its sample. The rearrangement links TRBV20-1 to TRBJ1-1, with TRBD1 identical over 9 bases. This CDR3 is 11 amino acids long. The germline V gene has CDR1 DFQATT and CDR2 SNEGSKA (reference sequence). Trimming at V came to 4 bases and at J to 10 bases, leaving 4 bases not matched to a gene. The CDR3, as DNA: TGCAGTGCTATACAGGGGGCTGGAGCTTTCTTT. Encoded protein: CSAIQGAGAFF.

This clone was seen only once. This chain joins TRBV21-1 and TRBJ2-5; the table gives TRBD2 as D, unverified against the DNA. TRBV21-1 represents a pseudogene. The CDR3 loop spans 14 amino acids. The CDR3 spells CASSKSGGAETQYF. The CDR3 DNA reads TGTGCCAGCAGCAAAAGCGGGGGGGCGGAGACCCAGTACTTC.

This chain joins TRBV19 and TRBJ2-7; D possibly corresponds to TRBD1 (5 bases). The CDR3 length is 11 residues. Trimming cost V 5 bases and J 4 bases, with 6 bases left between them. The germline CDR1 and CDR2 sequences are LNHDA and SQIVND (reference sequence). CDR3 region: CASSDSYEQYF. In DNA form, the CDR3 reads TGTGCCAGTAGTGACAGTTACGAGCAGTACTTC.

The rearrangement joins TRBV15 to TRBJ1-1; D might be TRBD1 (5 bases). The CDR3 is made up of 14 amino acids. Germline CDR1 reads LNHNV; CDR2 reads YYDKDF (reference sequence). V lost 0 bases to trimming and J lost 10 bases, with 15 bases between them. CDR3 in DNA: TGTGCCACCAGCAGAGATAGCAGGGAAGTCGGAGCTTTCTTT. This gives the protein CATSRDSREVGAFF.

V gene TRBV9 combines with J gene TRBJ2-1; 14 positions match TRBD2. Unmatched junction bases numbered 6, after V lost 7 bases and J lost 6 bases. The germline V gene encodes CDR1 SGDLS and CDR2 YYNGEE. The CDR3 has 15 amino acids. The CDR3 sequence: CASATSGGAPNEQFF. CDR3 nucleotides: TGTGCCAGCGCGACTAGCGGGGGGGCCCCCAATGAGCAGTTCTTC.

In its sample, this clone was seen a few times. The chain combines TRBV9 with TRBJ2-2; D remains unclear. CDR1 SGDLS and CDR2 YYNGEE come from the germline V gene. V lost 3 bases, J lost 0 bases, and 6 bases lay in between. This CDR3 has 14 residues. This CDR3 is CASSAQTNTGELFF. In DNA, the CDR3 is TGTGCCAGCAGCGCCCAGACGAACACCGGGGAGCTGTTTTTT. The variable domain in full, with the rest retrieved from reference TRBV9 and TRBJ2-2, is DSGVTQTPKHLITATGQRVTLRCSPRSGDLSVYWYQQSLDQGLQFLIQYYNGEERAKGNILERFSAQQFPDLHSELNLSSLELGDSALYFCASSAQTNTGELFFGEGSRLTVL.

This chain uses TRBV5-1 with TRBJ1-2, with 8 bases identical to TRBD1. CDR3 size: 15 residues. With 2 bases clipped from V and 1 base from J, the junction kept 4 bases outside the gene matches. CDR1 is SGHRS and CDR2 is YFSETQ in the germline V gene. The CDR3 bases are TGCGCCAGCAGCTTTGCCGGGACAGGTAACTATGGCTACACCTTC. The encoded protein is CASSFAGTGNYGYTF.

This clone was recorded once. This CDR3 is CLSGMTGELFF. CDR3 DNA: TGTTTATCAGGGATGACCGGGGAGCTGTTTTTT. The rearrangement links TRBV7-9 to TRBJ2-2; TRBD1 is a possible D gene (5 bases). The CDR3 runs 11 residues. CDR1 is SEHNR and CDR2 is FQNEAQ in the germline V gene (reference sequence). Full variable domain (outside the CDR3, taken from reference TRBV7-9 and TRBJ2-2): DTGVSQNPRHKITKRGQNVTFRCDPISEHNRLYWYRQTLGQGPEFLTYFQNEAQLEKSRLLSDRFSAERPKGSFSTLEIQRTEQGDSAMYLCLSGMTGELFFGEGSRLTVL.

The chain uses TRBV6-6 and TRBJ2-2, with a possible D match to TRBD1 (6 bases). Germline CDR1 reads MNHNY; CDR2 reads SVGAGI (reference sequence). The CDR3 contains 15 residues. Trimming removed 4 bases at V and 5 bases at J, with 14 bases between. CDR3 nucleotides: TGTGCCAGCAGTTTCCGACAGGCCTGGACCGGGGAGCTGTTTTTT. Encoded protein: CASSFRQAWTGELFF.

V usage is TRBV11-3 and J usage is TRBJ2-2, with 8 bases identical to TRBD2. Per germline, CDR1 SGHNT and CDR2 YENEEA. The J segment lost 7 bases and the V segment lost 5 bases, leaving 6 bases of the junction unmatched. The CDR3 sequence is 14 residues long. DNA of the CDR3: TGTGCCAGCAGCCCCCTCCGGGGGGGCGGGGAGCTGTTTTTT. Its protein is CASSPLRGGGELFF. Full variable domain (missing parts from reference TRBV11-3 and TRBJ2-2): EAGVVQSPRYKIIEKKQPVAFWCNPISGHNTLYWYLQNLGQGPELLIRYENEEAVDDSQLPKDRFSAERLKGVDSTLKIQPAELGDSAVYLCASSPLRGGGELFFGEGSRLTVL.

The rearrangement joins TRBV3-1 (or the pseudogene TRBV3-2) to TRBJ2-1; 7 nucleotides match TRBD2. The J segment lost 1 base and the V segment lost 4 bases, leaving 7 bases of the junction unmatched. The CDR3 runs to 16 residues. CDR1 and CDR2 from the germline V gene are LGHDT and YNNKEL (reference sequence). CDR3: CASSPRLARSYNEQFF. Written as DNA, the CDR3 is TGTGCCAGCAGCCCGAGACTAGCCCGGTCCTACAATGAGCAGTTCTTC.

J is TRBJ2-3 and V is TRBV11-3; D might be TRBD2 (5 bases). This CDR3 has 15 residues. With 5 bases removed from V and 4 bases from J, the gap between germline ends came to 16 bases. Germline values: CDR1 SGHNT, CDR2 YENEEA. This CDR3 reads CASSPSGVGADTQYF. Here the CDR3 DNA reads TGTGCCAGCAGCCCCTCTGGGGTGGGAGCAGATACGCAGTATTTT.

J is TRBJ2-3 and V is TRBV7-2; 10 bases fit TRBD2. Germline values: CDR1 SGHTA, CDR2 FQGNSA. With V trimmed by 5 bases and J by 1 base, 3 bases remained unmatched. This CDR3 comprises 15 residues. CDR3 DNA sequence: TGTGCCAGCAGCATAACTAGCGGGGGCACAGATACGCAGTATTTT. Protein sequence: CASSITSGGTDTQYF.

The chain joins TRBV3-1 (or the pseudogene TRBV3-2) to TRBJ2-6; perhaps TRBD1 as D (5 bases). Deletions cut 2 bases from V and 2 bases from J, with 13 bases between. The CDR3 is 17 residues long. CDR1 is LGHDT, CDR2 YNNKEL, per germline (reference sequence). The CDR3 sequence is CASSQQKGRPGANVLTF. The CDR3, as DNA: TGTGCCAGCAGCCAACAAAAGGGGCGGCCTGGGGCCAACGTCCTGACTTTC.

J is TRBJ2-5 and V is TRBV19, with TRBD1 matching 11 bases. Germline CDR1 LNHDA, CDR2 SQIVND (reference sequence). This CDR3 region has 17 residues. The trim removed 4 bases at V and 5 bases at J, leaving 12 bases unmatched. This CDR3 reads CASSTQPGQGGGETQYF. The CDR3 bases are TGTGCCAGTAGTACGCAACCGGGACAGGGGGGTGGGGAGACCCAGTACTTC.